This T cell receptor beta chain was captured in a study of beta chain features in type 1 diabetes. Every donor had blood drawn once into heparin, roughly 0.11 L on average. The purity of all sorted populations exceeded 98%. General study results and limits: These data did not resolve whether HLA type affects TCRB rearrangement.

Isolated RNA was reverse transcribed in full, so expressed TCRB transcripts were sequenced. The data were produced by immunoSEQ multiplex PCR, yet TCRdb's version contains in-frame clones alone and is incomplete. The data hold some 180,000 clones, with about 13% observed a single time. The CDR3 covers 14 residues. Deletions cut 3 bases from V and 10 bases from J, with 15 bases between. The germline CDR1 and CDR2 sequences are MDHEN and SYDVKM. This clone was seen only a few times. Its cognate antigen is unknown. The genes are TRBV28 and TRBJ1-4; D is perhaps TRBD1 (5 bases). This receptor was identified in a woman under 30 in good health. Sequenced material: central memory CD4+ T cells from blood. In DNA form, the CDR3 reads TGTGCCAGCAGTTTGATCAGGGATGGTGGAAAACTGTTTTTT. Its protein is CASSLIRDGGKLFF.